What follows are 27 T cell receptor beta chains derived from one specimen sequenced in a study of blood T cell repertoires in COVID-19. Profiled with immunoSEQ multiplex PCR; TCRdb holds only in-frame clones, not every one. The sample includes 200,000 to 250,000 clones, less than 90% of them seen just once. The sample was peripheral blood. The receptors originated from a man in his sixties with acute or convalescent COVID-19.

V gene TRBV5-8 combines with J gene TRBJ1-5; D not resolved. V lost 4 bases and J lost 1, with 6 bases in between. Per the germline V gene, CDR1 is SGHTS and CDR2 is YDEGEE. The CDR3 is 13 amino acids. Here the CDR3 DNA reads TGTGCCAGCAGCCCGCGGAGCAATCAGCCCCAGCATTTT. It translates to CASSPRSNQPQHF.

In this sample, this clone turned up a few times. The CDR3 loop reads CAWSPGGYNQPQHF. CDR3 sequence (DNA): TGTGCCTGGAGTCCAGGGGGCTACAATCAGCCCCAGCATTTT. This rearrangement joins TRBV30 to TRBJ1-5; 8 bases fit TRBD1. Unmatched junction bases numbered 3, after V lost 2 bases and J lost 3 bases. CDR3 length: 14 amino acids. Germline-derived CDR1 and CDR2 are GTSNPN and SVGIG (reference sequence).

The V and J genes are TRBV5-8 and TRBJ1-1; TRBD1 matches at 7 bases. V lost 7 bases, J lost 4 bases, and 7 bases stayed unmatched. This CDR3 spans 13 amino acids. The germline gives CDR1 SGHTS, CDR2 YDEGEE. This CDR3 is CASLISGGTEAFF. For the CDR3, the DNA is TGTGCCAGCTTAATATCAGGGGGCACTGAAGCTTTCTTT. Using reference TRBV5-8 and TRBJ1-1 for the parts outside the CDR3, the full variable domain is EAGVTQSPTHLIKTRGQQATLRCSPISGHTSVYWYQQALGLGLQFLLWYDEGEERNRGNFPPRFSGRQFPNYSSELNVNALELEDSALYLCASLISGGTEAFFGQGTRLTVV.

The chain links TRBV28 to TRBJ1-6; D not certain. The V and J ends lost 1 base and 8 bases respectively, with 12 bases between them. The CDR3 has 15 amino acids. CDR1 and CDR2 from the germline V gene are MDHEN and SYDVKM. CDR3 in DNA: TGTGCCAGCAGTTTATTTGCGTTTGCGGATTCACCCCTCCACTTT. It encodes CASSLFAFADSPLHF.

The rearrangement links TRBV12-3 or TRBV12-4 to TRBJ2-3; 7 nucleotides align to TRBD2. V lost 2 bases, J lost 10 bases, and 6 bases stayed unmatched. The CDR3 has 13 residues. CDR3 nucleotide sequence: TGTGCCAGCAGTTTACAGCGGGGAGTTGCGCAGTATTTT. Encoded protein: CASSLQRGVAQYF.

The genes are TRBV5-4 and TRBJ2-5; 10 bases are shared with TRBD2. The CDR3 has 17 residues. Germline loops: CDR1 SGHNT, CDR2 YYREEE (reference sequence). J was trimmed by 2 bases and V by 4 bases; bases with no gene match: 11. Written as DNA, the CDR3 is TGTGCCAGCAGCCCTGGAAAGCGGGAGGGCGGTCAAGAGACCCAGTACTTC. It is translated as CASSPGKREGGQETQYF.

J is TRBJ2-5 and V is TRBV20-1, with D unclear. Trimming removed 3 bases from V and 2 bases from J, with 7 bases in between. There are 12 residues in the CDR3. Germline V gene data show CDR1 as DFQATT and CDR2 as SNEGSKA (reference sequence). This CDR3 is CSASYGQETQYF. The DNA of the CDR3 is TGCAGTGCTAGTTACGGGCAAGAGACCCAGTACTTC.

This clone was seen just once. The rearrangement uses TRBV2 and TRBJ2-2, with a tentative D call TRBD1 (6 bases). Germline V gene data show CDR1 as SNHLY and CDR2 as FYNNEI. Trimming left V 4 bases short and J 1 base short, with 10 bases between. This CDR3 has 15 amino acids. CDR3 coding DNA: TGTGCCAGCAGTGCCCGGGGACAGAACACCGGGGAGCTGTTTTTT. This translates into CASSARGQNTGELFF.

This clone was seen a handful of times. This chain connects TRBV3-1 (or the pseudogene TRBV3-2) to TRBJ2-5; weak D call: TRBD2 (5 bases). Looked up from germline, CDR1 is LGHDT and CDR2 is YNNKEL (reference sequence). This CDR3 comprises 14 residues. V was trimmed by 4 bases and J by 5 bases, leaving 14 bases between them. This CDR3 is CASSPQRNWETQYF. In nucleotides, the CDR3 is TGTGCCAGCAGCCCACAGCGGAACTGGGAGACCCAGTACTTC.

The chain couples TRBV30 to TRBJ1-4; TRBD1 matches 12 bases. V shed 2 bases, J shed 6 bases, and the junction held 7 bases outside the gene matches. Looked up from germline, CDR1 is GTSNPN and CDR2 is SVGIG (reference sequence). The CDR3 sequence is 16 residues long. CDR3 sequence: CAWSRGQGAKYEKLFF. The CDR3 bases are TGTGCCTGGAGTAGGGGACAGGGGGCTAAATATGAAAAACTGTTTTTT.

V is TRBV4-3 and J is TRBJ2-1; TRBD1 might be the D (5 bases). V lost 0 bases and J lost 0, with 9 bases in between. Germline V gene sequence: CDR1 LGHNA, CDR2 YSLEER. This CDR3 has 16 residues. CDR3 residues: CASSQEAGYSYNEQFF. CDR3 bases: TGCGCCAGCAGCCAAGAGGCAGGGTACTCCTACAATGAGCAGTTCTTC.

The V gene is TRBV15, the J gene TRBJ1-2; 7 bases line up with TRBD1. With V trimmed by 1 base and J by 4 bases, 3 bases remained unmatched. Germline V gene lookup returns CDR1 LNHNV and CDR2 YYDKDF (reference sequence). The CDR3 is made up of 14 amino acids. The CDR3 DNA is TGTGCCACCAGCAGAGCGGGACAGAGCTATGGCTACACCTTC. This encodes CATSRAGQSYGYTF.

This chain connects TRBV7-9 to TRBJ1-5; D unresolved. There are 17 residues in the CDR3. Trimming cost V 1 base and J 0 bases, with 13 bases left between them. CDR1 and CDR2 from the germline V gene are SEHNR and FQNEAQ (reference sequence). In nucleotides, the CDR3 is TGTGCCAGCAGCTTAGGCGGGAGTGGCGATAGCAATCAGCCCCAGCATTTT. It translates to CASSLGGSGDSNQPQHF.

This rearrangement joins TRBV6-4 to TRBJ1-1, with D possibly TRBD1 on 5 matching bases. CDR3 size: 13 residues. The ends were cut back, 6 bases at V and 2 bases at J, with 10 bases in the middle. Germline loops: CDR1 MRHNA, CDR2 SNTAGT. The CDR3 DNA reads as TGTGCCAGCAGCGAAAGGGGAAACACTGAAGCTTTCTTT. This codes for CASSERGNTEAFF.

V and J are TRBV7-6 and TRBJ2-1; 12 bases line up with TRBD2. Germline V gene data show CDR1 as SGHVS and CDR2 as FNYEAQ. The V gene end was trimmed by 0 bases and the J gene end by 9 bases; junction bases not matched to a gene: 9. The CDR3 has 17 residues. CDR3 sequence (DNA): TGTGCCAGCAGCTTAGCGTCAGGACTAGCGGGGCGATCTGAGCAGTTCTTC. Amino acid sequence: CASSLASGLAGRSEQFF.

This chain uses TRBV19 with TRBJ2-2; maybe TRBD2 (5 bases). V was shortened by 3 bases and J by 3 bases, with 11 bases between the two germline ends. The CDR3 loop spans 15 amino acids. Germline assignment: CDR1 LNHDA and CDR2 SQIVND (reference sequence). CDR3 sequence reads: CASSISGVDTGELFF. DNA for the CDR3: TGTGCCAGTAGTATTTCCGGGGTGGACACCGGGGAGCTGTTTTTT.

The chain carries TRBV9 and TRBJ2-6; 7 bases match TRBD1. The trim removed 0 bases at V and 2 bases at J, leaving 5 bases unmatched. This CDR3 has 17 residues. Per the germline V gene, CDR1 is SGDLS and CDR2 is YYNGEE. The CDR3 DNA follows: TGTGCCAGCAGCGTAGATCCTGACAGGGCTGGGGCCAACGTCCTGACTTTC. Translating it yields CASSVDPDRAGANVLTF.

V gene TRBV19 combines with J gene TRBJ2-1; D uncertain. This CDR3 has 14 amino acids. The germline CDR1 and CDR2 sequences are LNHDA and SQIVND (reference sequence). V was cut by 4 bases and J by 5 bases, with 12 bases left in between. This chain's CDR3 is CASSTPLLNNEQFF. The DNA of the CDR3 is TGTGCCAGTAGTACCCCCCTATTAAACAATGAGCAGTTCTTC.

This clone was counted a few times. This sequence joins TRBV4-1 and TRBJ2-1; 8 nucleotides line up with TRBD1. This CDR3 comprises 15 residues. The germline V gene encodes CDR1 MGHRA and CDR2 YSYEKL. Trimming cost V 2 bases and J 6 bases; bases outside gene matches: 6. CDR3 region: CASSQTGQGLNEQFF. In DNA, the CDR3 is TGCGCCAGCAGCCAAACAGGACAGGGTCTCAATGAGCAGTTCTTC.

This clone was counted between two and nine times. V is TRBV11-3 and J is TRBJ1-1; 8 positions match TRBD1. J was trimmed by 2 bases and V by 2 bases; bases with no gene match: 4. The germline V gene encodes CDR1 SGHNT and CDR2 YENEEA. The CDR3 spans 15 residues. The CDR3 DNA reads as TGTGCCAGCAGCTTAACAGGGGGAAGCAACACTGAAGCTTTCTTT. It specifies CASSLTGGSNTEAFF.

This clone occurred once. CDR3 sequence reads: CASSHVGTSGNHYNEQFF. The CDR3 DNA is TGTGCCAGCAGCCATGTTGGGACTAGCGGGAACCATTACAATGAGCAGTTCTTC. V gene TRBV4-2 combines with J gene TRBJ2-1, with TRBD2 matching 13 bases. The CDR3 runs 18 residues. V lost 3 bases, J lost 4 bases, and 9 bases stayed unmatched. Germline V gene lookup returns CDR1 LGHNA and CDR2 YNFKEQ.

The rearrangement uses TRBV30 and TRBJ1-1, with 7 bases identical to TRBD1. V was pared by 3 bases and J by 8 bases, with 6 bases of the junction left unmatched. In germline, CDR1 is GTSNPN, CDR2 SVGIG (reference sequence). This CDR3 has 12 amino acids. The CDR3 region is CAWSVRQGEAFF. DNA for the CDR3: TGTGCCTGGAGCGTTAGACAGGGAGAAGCTTTCTTT. Based on the CDR3 plus reference TRBV30 and TRBJ1-1, the full variable domain is SQTIHQWPATLVQPVGSPLSLECTVEGTSNPNLYWYRQAAGRGLQLLFYSVGIGQISSEVPQNLSASRPQDRQFILSSKKLLLSDSGFYLCAWSVRQGEAFFGQGTRLTVV.

The chain has TRBV5-4 and TRBJ2-1; TRBD1 might be the D (5 bases). V was cut by 2 bases and J by 2 bases, with 11 bases left in between. CDR3 length equals 15 residues. CDR1 is SGHNT and CDR2 is YYREEE in the germline V gene (reference sequence). CDR3 sequence reads: CASSLQVTAYNEQFF. CDR3 nucleotides: TGTGCCAGCAGCTTACAGGTCACCGCCTACAATGAGCAGTTCTTC.

This rearrangement joins TRBV7-9 to TRBJ2-2, with 11 bases identical to TRBD2. This CDR3 is built from 15 residues. Unmatched junction bases numbered 4, after V lost 2 bases and J lost 8 bases. Germline CDR1 reads SEHNR; CDR2 reads FQNEAQ (reference sequence). The CDR3 region is CASSLLAGGSGELFF. Here the CDR3 DNA reads TGTGCCAGCAGCTTACTAGCGGGAGGTTCGGGGGAGCTGTTTTTT.

J is TRBJ1-6 and V is TRBV5-1; D uncertain. Germline V gene data show CDR1 as SGHRS and CDR2 as YFSETQ. The CDR3 extends over 14 amino acids. V lost 0 bases, J lost 8 bases, and 9 bases lay in between. CDR3 sequence reads: CASSLVAGDSPLHF. For the CDR3, the DNA is TGCGCCAGCAGCTTGGTTGCAGGTGATTCACCCCTCCACTTT.

This chain joins TRBV3-1 (or the pseudogene TRBV3-2) and TRBJ1-5; D gene uncertain. V lost 3 bases, J lost 4 bases, and 7 bases lay in between. CDR3 size: 13 residues. Germline CDR1 LGHDT, CDR2 YNNKEL (reference sequence). In nucleotides, the CDR3 is TGTGCCAGCAGCCAGAGCACGAATCAGCCCCAGCATTTT. It specifies CASSQSTNQPQHF.

V and J are TRBV24-1 and TRBJ1-2; a possible D gene is TRBD1 (5 bases). This CDR3 contains 13 residues. Between the trimmed V and J ends, which lost 6 bases and 0 bases, there was a span of 7 bases. CDR1 is KGHDR, CDR2 SFDVKD, per germline. The chain's CDR3 is CATSRGTNYGYTF. The CDR3 DNA follows: TGTGCCACCAGTAGGGGTACTAACTATGGCTACACCTTC.